This is a list of T cell receptor beta chains from one sample in a study of blood T cells in healthy people across ages. TCRdb redid the calling of the 5' RACE reads with MiXCR, one entry per CDR3 protein. The sample holds 850,000 or so distinct CDR3 sequences, under 35% seen once. The sequenced material came from blood. The origin of the receptors is a woman aged 80 or over in good health. Each CDR3 is given with its conserved first and last residue. Fields, in order: J gene, D gene, V gene, clone size, CDR3 protein, CDR3 DNA. The D gene is left open where the match is weak. Not all rows give a size; the values are once, few, many and, for expanded clones, a class.

TRBJ2-5 TRBD2 TRBV4-1 - CASSPSGGAWETQYF TGCGCCAGCAGCCCTAGCGGGGGGGCCTGGGAGACCCAGTACTTC
TRBJ2-5 TRBD2 TRBV7-8 - CASSLARSGKNEQYF TGTGCCAGCAGCTTAGCGCGAAGCGGGAAGAATGAGCAGTACTTC
TRBJ2-1 TRBD1 TRBV7-2 - CASSPGDRYNEQFF TGTGCCAGCAGCCCCGGGGACAGATACAATGAGCAGTTCTTC
TRBJ2-1 TRBD1 TRBV20-1 few CSATYRGFGNEQFF TGCAGTGCAACCTACAGGGGATTTGGCAATGAGCAGTTCTTC
TRBJ2-7 - TRBV21-1 many CASSKKVTLRQAGLYEQYF TGTGCCAGCAGCAAAAAGGTCACCTTACGACAGGCGGGCCTCTACGAGCAGTACTTC
TRBJ2-7 - TRBV6-1 few CASSSRDRTSSYEQYF TGTGCCAGCAGTTCCCGTGATAGGACCAGCTCCTACGAGCAGTACTTC
TRBJ1-2 - TRBV29-1 many CSVDVWARGLGYTF TGCAGCGTTGATGTTTGGGCAAGAGGCCTCGGCTACACCTTC
TRBJ1-2 - TRBV6-2/TRBV6-3 - CASRRDPQHYGYTF TGTGCCAGCAGGCGGGACCCTCAACACTATGGCTACACCTTC
TRBJ2-7 TRBD2 TRBV5-1 few CASSSLSGASYNEQYF TGCGCCAGCAGCTCCCTTAGCGGGGCCTCCTACAATGAGCAGTACTTC
TRBJ2-5 - TRBV4-3 once CASSQTPYNEQYF TGCGCCAGCAGCCAAACCCCGTACAATGAGCAGTACTTC
TRBJ2-1 TRBD2 TRBV6-2/TRBV6-3 few CASSYTGLATETQFF TGTGCCAGCAGTTACACGGGACTAGCGACGGAGACCCAGTTCTTC
TRBJ2-5 TRBD2 TRBV7-9 many CASSSGTSGGARETQYF TGTGCCAGCAGTTCCGGGACTAGCGGGGGGGCCCGGGAGACCCAGTACTTC
TRBJ2-3 - TRBV7-9 - CASSPEVYSMADTQYF TGTGCCAGCAGCCCTGAAGTTTACTCGATGGCAGATACGCAGTATTTT
TRBJ2-3 - TRBV5-4 many CASSFKGTDTQYF TGTGCCAGCAGCTTCAAGGGGACAGATACGCAGTATTTT
TRBJ2-6 - TRBV5-5 many CASSPEGVRVLSSGANVLTF TGTGCCAGCAGTCCTGAGGGGGTGAGGGTTCTGTCCTCTGGGGCCAACGTCCTGACTTTC
TRBJ1-1 - TRBV12-3/TRBV12-4 many CASSLQSVGAFF TGTGCCAGCAGTCTCCAATCGGTAGGGGCTTTCTTT
TRBJ1-4 - TRBV21-1 few CASSKGRGLFYEKLFF TGTGCCAGCAGCAAAGGGAGGGGGCTGTTTTATGAAAAACTGTTTTTT
TRBJ1-1 TRBD1 TRBV6-2/TRBV6-3 few CASSYQGAFTEAFF TGTGCCAGCAGTTACCAGGGGGCCTTCACTGAAGCTTTCTTT
TRBJ2-1 TRBD2 TRBV15 many CATRDGLAGGSSSYNEQFF TGTGCCACCAGGGACGGACTAGCGGGGGGCTCGAGCTCCTACAATGAGCAGTTCTTC
TRBJ1-1 - TRBV20-1 few CSAPRGGIEAFF TGCAGTGCTCCGAGAGGGGGGATTGAGGCTTTCTTT
TRBJ2-3 TRBD2 TRBV27 many CASSLRSGLEKDTQYF TGTGCCAGCAGTTTAAGGTCGGGACTAGAGAAAGATACGCAGTATTTT
TRBJ2-2 - TRBV14 - CASGPRTSGELFF TGTGCCAGCGGTCCCCGGACCTCCGGGGAGCTGTTTTTT
TRBJ2-7 - TRBV7-9 many CASSLAALARGPYEQYF TGTGCCAGCAGCTTAGCGGCGCTAGCCCGGGGACCCTACGAGCAGTACTTC
TRBJ2-1 - TRBV2 few CASSGSRAGQFF TGTGCCAGCAGTGGGAGTCGCGCGGGGCAGTTCTTC
TRBJ2-7 - TRBV21-1 few CASSTGTSHEQYF TGTGCCAGCAGCACCGGTACTAGCCACGAGCAGTACTTC
TRBJ1-1 - TRBV7-2 - CASTNPWGTEAFF TGTGCCAGCACCAACCCCTGGGGGACTGAAGCTTTCTTT
TRBJ2-7 - TRBV19 - CASSRTGKTYEQYF TGTGCCAGTAGTAGGACGGGGAAAACCTACGAGCAGTACTTC
TRBJ1-2 - TRBV5-1 many CASSLGHSNYGYTF TGCGCCAGCAGCTTGGGGCACTCTAACTATGGCTACACCTTC
TRBJ2-3 TRBD2 TRBV2 many CASSEERGSTDTQYF TGTGCCAGCAGTGAGGAGCGGGGAAGCACAGATACGCAGTATTTT
TRBJ1-3 - TRBV15 - CATSRDRYSGNTIYF TGTGCCACCAGCAGAGATCGATACTCTGGAAACACCATATATTTT
TRBJ2-5 - TRBV21-1 many CASSKELLAGLVKETQYF TGTGCCAGCAGCAAAGAATTGCTAGCGGGGTTGGTAAAAGAGACCCAGTACTTC
TRBJ2-1 - TRBV7-9 many CASSPLLGNEQFF TGTGCCAGCAGTCCTCTCCTTGGAAATGAGCAGTTCTTC
TRBJ2-3 - TRBV18 - CASSPIKKTDTQYF TGTGCCAGCTCACCAATTAAGAAAACAGATACGCAGTATTTT
TRBJ1-5 TRBD1 TRBV20-1 few CSASGDRAFQPQHF TGCAGTGCTTCCGGGGACAGGGCTTTTCAGCCCCAGCATTTT
TRBJ1-3 - TRBV6-5 - CASSTHPGPRGNTIYF TGTGCCAGCAGTACCCACCCGGGACCGCGTGGAAACACCATATATTTT
TRBJ1-2 - TRBV4-3 many CASSPVRTGRRFYGYTF TGCGCCAGCAGCCCAGTTAGGACGGGCCGACGCTTCTATGGCTACACCTTC
TRBJ2-7 TRBD2 TRBV6-5 once CASRPVLAGEQYF TGTGCCAGTAGACCGGTACTAGCGGGCGAGCAGTACTTC